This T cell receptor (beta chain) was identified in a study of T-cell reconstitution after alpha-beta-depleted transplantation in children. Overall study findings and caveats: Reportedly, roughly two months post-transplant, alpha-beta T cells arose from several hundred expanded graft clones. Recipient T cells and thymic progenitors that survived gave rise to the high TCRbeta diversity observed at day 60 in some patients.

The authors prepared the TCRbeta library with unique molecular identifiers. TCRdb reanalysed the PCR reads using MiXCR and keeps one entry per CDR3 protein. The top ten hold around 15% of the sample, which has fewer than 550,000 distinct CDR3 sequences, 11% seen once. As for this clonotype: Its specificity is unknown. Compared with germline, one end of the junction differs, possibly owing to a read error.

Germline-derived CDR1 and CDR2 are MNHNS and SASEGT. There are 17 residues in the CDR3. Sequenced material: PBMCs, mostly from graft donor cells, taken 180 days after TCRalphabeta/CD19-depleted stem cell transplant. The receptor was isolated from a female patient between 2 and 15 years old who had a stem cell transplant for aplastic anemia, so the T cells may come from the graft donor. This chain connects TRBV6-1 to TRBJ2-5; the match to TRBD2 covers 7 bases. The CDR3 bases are TGTGCCAGCAGTCCCCATGTTCCGGGGGGTGCCCAAGAGATCCAGTACTTC. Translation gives CASSPHVPGGAQEIQYF.